A single T cell receptor (beta chain) is shown here with its context. The data are from a study of shared clonotypes between healthy human individuals. The table came from immunoSEQ multiplex PCR; TCRdb's copy has only in-frame clones and leaves some out. Here the sample spans roughly 1.4 million clones, 98% being singletons. Memory CD4+ cells were the fraction left after CD45RA+ naive selection. The CDR3 totals 16 residues. Germline V gene data show CDR1 as SGHRS and CDR2 as YFSETQ. V was trimmed by 6 bases and J by 1 base, leaving 19 bases between them. Sequencing input: naive CD4+ T cells sorted from blood. The sample's subset: CD45RA+ positively selected. This TCR was recovered from a man aged 25 to 45 in good health. The chain carries TRBV5-1 and TRBJ2-5; D not certain. The CDR3: CASKVSISALQETQYF. The DNA of the CDR3 is TGCGCCAGCAAGGTCAGCATCTCAGCCCTCCAAGAGACCCAGTACTTC.